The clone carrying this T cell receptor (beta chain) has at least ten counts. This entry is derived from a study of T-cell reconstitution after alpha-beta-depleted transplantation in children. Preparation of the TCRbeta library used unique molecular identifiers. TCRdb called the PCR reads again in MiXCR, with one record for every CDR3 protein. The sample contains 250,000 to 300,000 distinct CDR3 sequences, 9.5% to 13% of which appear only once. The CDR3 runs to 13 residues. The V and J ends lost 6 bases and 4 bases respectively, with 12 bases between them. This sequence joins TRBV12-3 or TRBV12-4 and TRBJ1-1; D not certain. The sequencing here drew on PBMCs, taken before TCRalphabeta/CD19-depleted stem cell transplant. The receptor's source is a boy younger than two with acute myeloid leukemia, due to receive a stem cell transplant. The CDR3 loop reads CASSLNEGTEAFF. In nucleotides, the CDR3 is TGTGCCAGCAGCTTGAACGAAGGCACTGAAGCTTTCTTT.